One sample yielded the 30 T cell receptor beta chains listed below, sequenced in a study of T cell changes during pregnancy in multiple sclerosis. The assay was immunoSEQ multiplex PCR, and TCRdb's table has in-frame clones only and misses some. The profile shows about 40,000 clones, around 90% of them singletons. The sample consisted of peripheral blood, taken before pregnancy. The receptor source for this set is a female donor with multiple sclerosis, enrolled in a pregnancy study.

The V call is TRBV28, the J call TRBJ2-2; 8 bases are shared with TRBD2. The V gene's germline CDR1 is MDHEN and CDR2 SYDVKM. The CDR3 spans 18 residues. V lost 2 bases to trimming and J lost 0 bases; unmatched junction nucleotides: 8. CDR3: CASSLIGGRPPNTGELFF. Written as DNA, the CDR3 is TGTGCCAGCAGTTTAATTGGCGGGAGGCCCCCGAACACCGGGGAGCTGTTTTTT.

The rearrangement joins TRBV5-1 to TRBJ2-3; TRBD2 matches 8 bases. Germline V gene data show CDR1 as SGHRS and CDR2 as YFSETQ. CDR3 length: 13 residues. The junction had 4 bases not matched to a gene; V was cut back by 6 bases and J by 4 bases. The CDR3 bases are TGCGCCAGCAAGCGGGAGATAGCAGATACGCAGTATTTT. It encodes CASKREIADTQYF.

This chain's CDR3 is CASSPGQGGEKLFF. The CDR3 bases are TGTGCCAGCAGTCCGGGACAGGGTGGTGAAAAACTGTTTTTT. The chain joins TRBV28 to TRBJ1-4; 9 nucleotides match TRBD1. Unmatched junction bases numbered 5, after V lost 5 bases and J lost 7 bases. The CDR3 length is 14 residues. The germline V gene encodes CDR1 MDHEN and CDR2 SYDVKM. Based on the CDR3 plus reference TRBV28 and TRBJ1-4, the full variable domain is DVKVTQSSRYLVKRTGEKVFLECVQDMDHENMFWYRQDPGLGLRLIYFSYDVKMKEKGDIPEGYSVSREKKERFSLILESASTNQTSMYLCASSPGQGGEKLFFGSGTQLSVL.

The chain combines TRBV27 with TRBJ2-1; 9 bases match TRBD2. This CDR3 spans 17 amino acids. With 5 bases clipped from V and 1 base from J, the junction kept 9 bases outside the gene matches. The germline CDR1 and CDR2 sequences are MNHEY and SMNVEV (reference sequence). CDR3 DNA sequence: TGTGCCAGCAGTCCCAGACTAGCGGTAGTTTCCTACAATGAGCAGTTCTTC. Translation: CASSPRLAVVSYNEQFF.

The chain combines TRBV7-2 with TRBJ1-5, with D possibly being TRBD1 (6 bases). Germline V lookup: CDR1 SGHTA, CDR2 FQGNSA. The CDR3 contains 15 residues. Trimming removed 7 bases at V and 0 bases at J, with 13 bases between. This CDR3 is CASTFKGDSNQPQHF. CDR3 nucleotide sequence: TGTGCCAGCACCTTTAAGGGGGATAGCAATCAGCCCCAGCATTTT. The entire variable domain, with the rest obtained from reference TRBV7-2 and TRBJ1-5, is as follows: GAGVSQSPSNKVTEKGKDVELRCDPISGHTALYWYRQSLGQGLEFLIYFQGNSAPDKSGLPSDRFSAERTGGSVSTLTIQRTQQEDSAVYLCASTFKGDSNQPQHFGDGTRLSIL.

The chain recombines TRBV7-2 with TRBJ2-3; tentative D call: TRBD2 (5 bases). CDR1 is SGHTA and CDR2 is FQGNSA in the germline V gene. There are 16 residues in the CDR3. Trimming left V 5 bases short and J 3 bases short, with 18 bases between. CDR3 sequence: CASSLQLGAQTDTQYF. CDR3 nucleotides: TGTGCCAGCAGCCTGCAACTAGGAGCACAGACAGATACGCAGTATTTT.

The chain uses TRBV10-3 and TRBJ2-6; possible D gene TRBD1, 5 bases. V was pared by 0 bases and J by 1 base, with 10 bases between. Germline CDR1 reads ENHRY; CDR2 reads SYGVKD. The CDR3 covers 17 residues. Here the CDR3 DNA reads TGTGCCATCAGTGAGTCGGGGCACGTATCTGGGGCCAACGTCCTGACTTTC. Translated, it gives CAISESGHVSGANVLTF.

This chain connects TRBV6-1 to TRBJ2-1, with 8 bases lining up with TRBD1. CDR3 size: 14 residues. The germline gives CDR1 MNHNS, CDR2 SASEGT. V dropped 5 bases and J dropped 9; count of bases not matched to a gene: 9. The CDR3 reads CASSLTGTGGEQFF. CDR3 nucleotides: TGTGCCAGCAGTCTAACCGGGACAGGAGGTGAGCAGTTCTTC.

This clone has just one count. This chain connects TRBV9 to TRBJ2-3, with unresolved D. The CDR3 spans 16 residues. From germline, CDR1 is SGDLS and CDR2 YYNGEE. The germline V and J ends were trimmed by 0 bases and 0 bases, with 11 bases remaining between them. CDR3 sequence reads: CASSVGSQPSTDTQYF. DNA of the CDR3: TGTGCCAGCAGCGTAGGGAGTCAACCTAGCACAGATACGCAGTATTTT.

CDR3 sequence: CASSSLQGVTSTDTQYF. The CDR3, as DNA: TGTGCCAGCAGCTCTCTACAGGGGGTCACTAGCACAGATACGCAGTATTTT. The chain employs TRBV5-6 and TRBJ2-3; 8 positions match TRBD1. The CDR3 covers 17 residues. CDR1 SGHDT and CDR2 YYEEEE come from the germline V gene. The V gene end was trimmed by 3 bases and the J gene end by 0 bases; junction bases not matched to a gene: 9.

The chain carries TRBV18 and TRBJ2-6; D might be TRBD1 (6 bases). The V gene lost 6 bases and the J gene lost 0 bases, with 21 bases spanning the gap. CDR1 is KGHSH and CDR2 is LQKENI in the germline V gene. This CDR3 has 19 residues. CDR3 residues: CASSPTPGQFSSGANVLTF. In DNA form, the CDR3 reads TGTGCCAGCTCTCCAACTCCGGGACAATTCAGCTCTGGGGCCAACGTCCTGACTTTC.

This sequence joins TRBV6-6 and TRBJ2-7; weak D call: TRBD1 (6 bases). Per the germline V gene, CDR1 is MNHNY and CDR2 is SVGAGI (reference sequence). The V end was cut by 6 bases, the J end by 3 bases, with 15 bases between. This CDR3 is built from 14 residues. The CDR3 DNA reads as TGTGCCAGCAGGGACGGACAGAACCTCTACGAGCAGTACTTC. Translated: CASRDGQNLYEQYF.

The chain is built from TRBV6-5 and TRBJ2-3; TRBD2 aligns across 11 bases. J lost 3 bases, V lost 5 bases, and 4 bases had no gene match. This CDR3 has 15 residues. Per the germline V gene, CDR1 is MNHEY and CDR2 is SVGAGI. CDR3 sequence: CASSPTSGKTDTQYF. The CDR3 region has the DNA TGTGCCAGCAGTCCGACTAGCGGGAAAACAGATACGCAGTATTTT.

The rearrangement uses TRBV5-5 and TRBJ1-1; 8 bases align to TRBD1. This CDR3 contains 15 residues. The J segment lost 1 base and the V segment lost 4 bases, leaving 6 bases of the junction unmatched. Germline V lookup: CDR1 SGHKS, CDR2 YYEKEE (reference sequence). The CDR3 nucleotides read TGTGCCAGCAGCCGTAGGACAGGGACGAACACTGAAGCTTTCTTT. Amino acid sequence: CASSRRTGTNTEAFF.

This chain joins TRBV9 and TRBJ2-3; TRBD2 matches 8 bases. V was clipped by 0 bases and J by 2 bases; unmatched bases: 8. This CDR3 region has 17 residues. Germline V gives CDR1 SGDLS, CDR2 YYNGEE. The CDR3 region has the DNA TGTGCCAGCAGCGTAGTGAGTAGCGGGGCGGTCACAGATACGCAGTATTTT. It codes for CASSVVSSGAVTDTQYF.

This clone came up a few times. This CDR3 is also generated by other DNA sequences in the sample. The V call is TRBV19, the J call TRBJ1-1; 8 nucleotides line up with TRBD1. Germline CDR1 is LNHDA and CDR2 is SQIVND (reference sequence). This CDR3 is 14 amino acids long. The ends lost 1 base at V and 5 bases at J; junction bases unmatched: 3. CDR3 loop: CASSIVQGATEAFF. CDR3 sequence (DNA): TGTGCCAGTAGTATAGTGCAGGGGGCGACTGAAGCTTTCTTT.

The chain combines TRBV6-6 with TRBJ2-4; no clear D gene. Germline V gene lookup returns CDR1 MNHNY and CDR2 SVGAGI (reference sequence). The CDR3 sequence is 14 residues long. Deletions cut 9 bases from V and 3 bases from J, with 15 bases between. CDR3 sequence (DNA): TGTGCCAGTACTAAAGAGATAGGCAAAAACATTCAGTACTTC. This gives the protein CASTKEIGKNIQYF.

The J gene is TRBJ2-1, the V gene TRBV7-9; unclear D gene. CDR1 is SEHNR and CDR2 is FQNEAQ in the germline V gene (reference sequence). Trimming pared 3 bases from V and 0 bases from J, leaving 6 bases between. This CDR3 spans 14 amino acids. In DNA, the CDR3 is TGTGCCAGCAGCTTCTTCAGCTCCTACAATGAGCAGTTCTTC. Amino acid sequence: CASSFFSSYNEQFF.

The chain couples TRBV29-1 to TRBJ1-4; 7 nucleotides match TRBD1. The CDR3 is 13 residues long. V trimming: 5 bases; J trimming: 5 bases; junction bases outside the gene matches: 5. CDR1 and CDR2 from the germline V gene are SQVTM and ANQGSEA. Here the CDR3 DNA reads TGCAGCGTTACAGGGGCGCTAAATGAAAAACTGTTTTTT. Translating it yields CSVTGALNEKLFF.

J is TRBJ2-4 and V is TRBV5-1, with 9 bases lining up with TRBD1. The junction had 8 bases not matched to a gene; V was cut back by 4 bases and J by 3 bases. CDR1 is SGHRS and CDR2 is YFSETQ in the germline V gene. The CDR3 is 16 amino acids. CDR3 bases: TGCGCCAGCAGCCTGGGACAGGGTATATACAAAAACATTCAGTACTTC. Protein: CASSLGQGIYKNIQYF.

The chain is built from TRBV7-2 and TRBJ2-4, with 8 nucleotides matching TRBD1. V shed 3 bases and J 8 bases; nucleotides not matched to a gene: 6. Germline CDR1 and CDR2: SGHTA and FQGNSA. The CDR3 contains 14 residues. CDR3 amino acids: CASSLRTGRDIQYF. CDR3 nucleotides: TGTGCCAGCAGCTTGCGGACAGGGCGGGACATTCAGTACTTC.

This chain links TRBV7-2 with TRBJ2-1; 13 nucleotides align to TRBD2. The V gene's germline CDR1 is SGHTA and CDR2 FQGNSA. This CDR3 has 17 residues. Trimming cost V 6 bases and J 2 bases; bases outside gene matches: 7. CDR3 amino acids: CASRPQGTSGAYNEQFF. Written as DNA, the CDR3 is TGTGCCAGCAGGCCCCAGGGGACTAGCGGGGCCTACAATGAGCAGTTCTTC.

This clone appeared once. V and J are TRBV11-2 and TRBJ2-3, with 12 bases that match TRBD2. CDR3 length: 17 residues. Trimming cost V 5 bases and J 3 bases; bases outside gene matches: 9. CDR1 and CDR2 (germline): SGHAT, FQNNGV. For the CDR3, the DNA is TGTGCCAGCAGCCACCACACGACTAGCGGGAGAACAGATACGCAGTATTTT. This translates into CASSHHTTSGRTDTQYF.

This clone came up once. The germline gene is not matched at one end of the junction; a read error may be the cause. The chain has TRBV2 and TRBJ1-6, with D maybe TRBD1 (5 bases). There are 14 residues in the CDR3. The germline CDR1 and CDR2 sequences are SNHLY and FYNNEI. CDR3 DNA sequence: TGTGCCAGCAGCCGGGACTCCTTTAATTCACCCCTCCACTTT. This gives the protein CASSRDSFNSPLHF.

This sequence joins TRBV7-3 and TRBJ2-2; 7 bases match TRBD2. The CDR3 consists of 13 residues. Germline trimming cut 5 bases from V and 5 bases from J; bases unmatched to any gene: 2. Germline V gives CDR1 SGHTA, CDR2 FQGTGA. CDR3 DNA: TGTGCCAGCAGCCGGGGGGAGACCGGGGAGCTGTTTTTT. Its translation is CASSRGETGELFF.

This chain links TRBV7-8 with TRBJ2-3; D is unclear. CDR1 and CDR2 from the germline V gene are SGHVS and FQNEAQ. This CDR3 has 14 amino acids. Trimming shortened V by 1 base and J by 5 bases, and 10 bases separated the two germline ends. CDR3 region: CASSLVWPRDTQYF. As DNA, the CDR3 is TGTGCCAGCAGCTTAGTATGGCCCAGAGATACGCAGTATTTT.

The chain combines TRBV28 with TRBJ1-1; the D is unclear. There are 17 residues in the CDR3. CDR1 and CDR2 from the germline V gene are MDHEN and SYDVKM. V was shortened by 1 base and J by 4 bases, with 19 bases between the two germline ends. CDR3: CASSLSGGSGGSTEAFF. CDR3 bases: TGTGCCAGCAGTTTATCGGGAGGATCGGGAGGTAGCACTGAAGCTTTCTTT.

The chain combines TRBV7-9 with TRBJ2-3, with TRBD2 identical over 8 bases. This CDR3 is built from 16 residues. V lost 5 bases to trimming and J lost 5 bases; unmatched junction nucleotides: 12. Germline CDR1 reads SEHNR; CDR2 reads FQNEAQ (reference sequence). The CDR3 nucleotides read TGTGCCAGCAGCCCGCTCGGAGCGGGAGTCTTAGATACGCAGTATTTT. It is translated as CASSPLGAGVLDTQYF.

This rearrangement joins TRBV29-1 to TRBJ2-5; TRBD1 matches at 11 bases. V shed 4 bases, J shed 4 bases, and the junction held 14 bases outside the gene matches. The CDR3 is 17 amino acids. Germline CDR1 reads SQVTM; CDR2 reads ANQGSEA. DNA for the CDR3: TGCAGCGTTGGGGAATGGACAGGGGGCATGGGAGCAGAGACCCAGTACTTC. Translated: CSVGEWTGGMGAETQYF.

The gene calls are TRBV5-5 and TRBJ1-5; perhaps TRBD1 as D (6 bases). V was clipped by 2 bases and J by 2 bases, with 11 bases between them. Germline V gene sequence: CDR1 SGHKS, CDR2 YYEKEE (reference sequence). The CDR3 is made up of 15 amino acids. The CDR3 DNA is TGTGCCAGCAGCTTTTCATCAGGGGGCAATCAGCCCCAGCATTTT. This encodes CASSFSSGGNQPQHF. The whole variable domain, remainder taken from reference TRBV5-5 and TRBJ1-5, is DAGVTQSPTHLIKTRGQQVTLRCSPISGHKSVSWYQQVLGQGPQFIFQYYEKEERGRGNFPDRFSARQFPNYSSELNVNALLLGDSALYLCASSFSSGGNQPQHFGDGTRLSIL.